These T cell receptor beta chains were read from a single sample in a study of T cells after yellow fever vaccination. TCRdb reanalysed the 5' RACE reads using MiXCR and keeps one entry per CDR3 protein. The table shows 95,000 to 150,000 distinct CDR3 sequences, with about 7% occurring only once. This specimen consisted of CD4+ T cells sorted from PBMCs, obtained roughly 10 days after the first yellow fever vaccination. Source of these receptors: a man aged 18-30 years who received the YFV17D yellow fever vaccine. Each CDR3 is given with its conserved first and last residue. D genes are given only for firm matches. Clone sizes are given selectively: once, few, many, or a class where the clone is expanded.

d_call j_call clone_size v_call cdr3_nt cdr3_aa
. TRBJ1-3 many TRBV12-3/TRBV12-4 TGTGCCAGCAGTTTAAGAGAAGCTGGAAACACCATATATTTT CASSLREAGNTIYF
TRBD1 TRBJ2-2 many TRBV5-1 TGCGCCAGCAGCTTGGATCAGGGGGCGCGCCGTACCGGGGAGCTGTTTTTT CASSLDQGARRTGELFF
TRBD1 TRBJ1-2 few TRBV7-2 TGTGCCAGCAGCTCATTAACAGGGGAAATGAAGGGCTACACCTTC CASSSLTGEMKGYTF
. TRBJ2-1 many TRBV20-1 TGCAGTGCTAATACTCGGGGCGGGGGCGATGAGCAGTTCTTC CSANTRGGGDEQFF
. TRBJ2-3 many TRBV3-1 TGTGCCAGCAGCCTCGACAGGAATACGCAGTATTTT CASSLDRNTQYF
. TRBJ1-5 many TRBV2 TGTGCCACCCGGACGGACCGAGGGGGGCCCCAGCATTTT CATRTDRGGPQHF
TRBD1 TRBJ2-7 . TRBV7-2 TGTGCCAGCAGCCAGGGGGCGGGGTCGGGTTACGAGCAGTACTTC CASSQGAGSGYEQYF
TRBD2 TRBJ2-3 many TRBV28 TGTGCCAGCAGTTTCAGCGGGGCTGGCACAGATACGCAGTATTTT CASSFSGAGTDTQYF
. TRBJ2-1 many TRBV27 TGTGCCAGCAGTTTATTGGCGCCCAAATGGGGTGAGCAGTTCTTC CASSLLAPKWGEQFF
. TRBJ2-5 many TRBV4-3 TGCGCCAGCAGCCAAGATCTCGGGTACCAAGAGACCCAGTACTTC CASSQDLGYQETQYF
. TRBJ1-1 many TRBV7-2 TGTGCCAGCAGCTTGGGAAGGACGAACACTGAAGCTTTCTTT CASSLGRTNTEAFF
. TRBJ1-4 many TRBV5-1 TGCGCCAGCAGCTTTGGACCGAACGAACGAATCTCTGGAAAACTGTTTTTT CASSFGPNERISGKLFF
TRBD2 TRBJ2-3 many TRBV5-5 TGTGCCAGCAGCTCTGGACTAGCGGGGGGTCGCACAGATACGCAGTATTTT CASSSGLAGGRTDTQYF
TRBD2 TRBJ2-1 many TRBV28 TGTGCCAGCAGTCCGAGGGGCGGGGGGGCCAATGAGCAGTTCTTC CASSPRGGGANEQFF
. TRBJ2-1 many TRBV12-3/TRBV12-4 TGTGCCAGCAGTTCCGGGGAGTACAATGAGCAGTTCTTC CASSSGEYNEQFF
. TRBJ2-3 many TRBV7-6 TGTGCCAGCAGCTTAGAATACAGGTCCGGCACAGATACGCAGTATTTT CASSLEYRSGTDTQYF
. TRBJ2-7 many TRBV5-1 TGCGCCAGCAGCCCGCGTCTATCGCTCGACGAGCAGTACTTC CASSPRLSLDEQYF
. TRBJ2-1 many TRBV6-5 TGTGCCAGCAGTTACGACCTGGGGGACCTCTCCTACAATGAGCAGTTCTTC CASSYDLGDLSYNEQFF
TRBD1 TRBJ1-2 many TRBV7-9 TGTGCCAGCAGAGGACACAGGGGGCGCGACTATGGCTACACCTTC CASRGHRGRDYGYTF
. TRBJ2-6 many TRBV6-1 TGTGCCAGCAGCTTTATCAGCTCTGGGGCCAACGTCCTGACTTTC CASSFISSGANVLTF
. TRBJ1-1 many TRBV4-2 TGTGCCAGCAGACGGCGAGAAGGCGGGGACACTGAAGCTTTCTTT CASRRREGGDTEAFF
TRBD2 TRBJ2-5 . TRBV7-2 TGTGCCAGCAGCTTAGGTTCAGCGGGGGGCTTTGAGACCCAGTACTTC CASSLGSAGGFETQYF
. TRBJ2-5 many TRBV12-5 TGTGCTAGTGGTTCCAGGGTTGAGACCCAGTACTTC CASGSRVETQYF
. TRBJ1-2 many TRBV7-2 TGTGCCAGCAGCACCAGGGGTCAACTGACCGGCTACACCTTC CASSTRGQLTGYTF
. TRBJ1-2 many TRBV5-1 TGCGCCAGCAGCCCGGACCACTATGGCTACACCTTC CASSPDHYGYTF
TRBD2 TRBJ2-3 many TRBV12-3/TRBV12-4 TGTGCCAGTCGGGGGGTTGGAGATACGCAGTATTTT CASRGVGDTQYF
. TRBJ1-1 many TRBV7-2 TGTGCCAGCAGCTTAGTTTTTGGGAACACTGAAGCTTTCTTT CASSLVFGNTEAFF
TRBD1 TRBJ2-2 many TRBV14 TGTGCCAGCAGCCAAGATGTCTTTGAAGGACAGGGGGCCGGGACCGGGGAGCTGTTTTTT CASSQDVFEGQGAGTGELFF
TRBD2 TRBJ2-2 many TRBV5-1 TGCGCCAGCAGCCGCTTACTAGCGGGCGGATTCTCCGGGGAGCTGTTTTTT CASSRLLAGGFSGELFF
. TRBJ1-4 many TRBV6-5 TGTGCCAGCAGTTTCGACCGTTCTAATGAAAAACTGTTTTTT CASSFDRSNEKLFF
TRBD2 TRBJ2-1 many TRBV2 TGCACCAGCAGGCCTAGCGGCTACAATGAGCAGTTCTTC CTSRPSGYNEQFF
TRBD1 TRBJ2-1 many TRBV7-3 TGTGCCAGCACGAAAAGGGGCGGGACAGGGGGCTGGAATGAGCAGTTCTTC CASTKRGGTGGWNEQFF
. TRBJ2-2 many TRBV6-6 TGTGCCAGCAGTTACGGAGGGGAAGTAGCACTGTTTTTT CASSYGGEVALFF
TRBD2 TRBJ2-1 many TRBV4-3 TGCGCCAGCAGCCGCGGGGGGGCCTCCTACAATGAGCAGTTCTTC CASSRGGASYNEQFF
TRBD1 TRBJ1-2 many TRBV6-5 TGTGCCAGCAGTTACTCGAGTGACAGGGGATTTTTTAGCTACACCTTC CASSYSSDRGFFSYTF
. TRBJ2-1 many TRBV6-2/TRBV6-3 TGTGCCAGCAGCACCCAAGGGCTGACGGATGAGCAGTTCTTC CASSTQGLTDEQFF
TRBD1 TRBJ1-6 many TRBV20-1 TGCAGCCCGGACAGGGGAATTAATAATTCACCCCTCCACTTT CSPDRGINNSPLHF
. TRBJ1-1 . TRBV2 TGTGCCAGCAGTGAAGCCGGTACAGGGGAAGCTTTCTTT CASSEAGTGEAFF
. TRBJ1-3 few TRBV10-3 TGTGCCATCAGTGCAGGTTCTGGAAACACCATATATTTT CAISAGSGNTIYF
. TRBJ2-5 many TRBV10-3 TGTGCCATCAGTGGCGTCAGCGGCGTATCGGGGGTTCAAGAGACCCAGTACTTC CAISGVSGVSGVQETQYF
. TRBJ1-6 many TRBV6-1 TGTGCCAGCAGTGGACCGGCGGGGCGAATAAGATCCTATAATTCACCCCTCCACTTT CASSGPAGRIRSYNSPLHF
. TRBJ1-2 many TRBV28 TGTGCCAGCAGTTTTGCACAGTCTTATGGCTACACCTTC CASSFAQSYGYTF